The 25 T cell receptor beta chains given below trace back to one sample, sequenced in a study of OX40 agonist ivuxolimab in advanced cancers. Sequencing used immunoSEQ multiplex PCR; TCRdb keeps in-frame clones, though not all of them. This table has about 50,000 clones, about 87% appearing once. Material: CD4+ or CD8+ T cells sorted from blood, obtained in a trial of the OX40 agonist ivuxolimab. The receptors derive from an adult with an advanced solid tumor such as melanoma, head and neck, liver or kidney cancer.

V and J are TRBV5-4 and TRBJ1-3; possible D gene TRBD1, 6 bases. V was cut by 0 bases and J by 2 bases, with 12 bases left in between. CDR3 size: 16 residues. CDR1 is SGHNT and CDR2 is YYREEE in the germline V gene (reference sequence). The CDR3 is CASSLAGGPPGNTIYF. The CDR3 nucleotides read TGTGCCAGCAGCTTGGCCGGGGGGCCACCTGGAAACACCATATATTTT.

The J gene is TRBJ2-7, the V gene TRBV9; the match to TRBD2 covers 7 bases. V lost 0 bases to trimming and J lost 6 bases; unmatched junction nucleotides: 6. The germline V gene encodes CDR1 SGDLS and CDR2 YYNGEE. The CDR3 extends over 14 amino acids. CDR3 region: CASSVASGIGEQYF. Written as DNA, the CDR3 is TGTGCCAGCAGCGTAGCGAGCGGGATTGGCGAGCAGTACTTC.

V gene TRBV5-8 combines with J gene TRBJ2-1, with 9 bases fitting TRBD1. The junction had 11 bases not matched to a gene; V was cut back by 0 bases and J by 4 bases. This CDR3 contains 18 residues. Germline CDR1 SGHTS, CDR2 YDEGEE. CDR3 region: CASSLELTGTGKYNEQFF. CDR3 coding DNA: TGTGCCAGCAGCTTGGAACTTACCGGGACAGGGAAATACAATGAGCAGTTCTTC.

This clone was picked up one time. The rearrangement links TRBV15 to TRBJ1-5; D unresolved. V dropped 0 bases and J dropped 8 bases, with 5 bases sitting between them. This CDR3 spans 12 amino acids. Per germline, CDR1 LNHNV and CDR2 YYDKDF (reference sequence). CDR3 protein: CATSRDQKPQHF. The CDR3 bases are TGTGCCACCAGCAGAGATCAAAAGCCCCAGCATTTT.

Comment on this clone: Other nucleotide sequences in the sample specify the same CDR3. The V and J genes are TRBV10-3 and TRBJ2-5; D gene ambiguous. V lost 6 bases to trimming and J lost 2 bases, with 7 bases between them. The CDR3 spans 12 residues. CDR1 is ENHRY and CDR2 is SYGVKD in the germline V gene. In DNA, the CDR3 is TGTGCCATCAGCAGTAATCAAGAGACCCAGTACTTC. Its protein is CAISSNQETQYF.

The chain's CDR3 is CATKPPNSNTGELFF. As DNA, the CDR3 is TGTGCCACTAAACCCCCGAACAGTAACACCGGGGAGCTGTTTTTT. The V gene is TRBV19, the J gene TRBJ2-2; D gene unclear. V lost 10 bases, J lost 2 bases, and 17 bases lay in between. The CDR3 sequence is 15 residues long. In germline, CDR1 is LNHDA, CDR2 SQIVND (reference sequence).

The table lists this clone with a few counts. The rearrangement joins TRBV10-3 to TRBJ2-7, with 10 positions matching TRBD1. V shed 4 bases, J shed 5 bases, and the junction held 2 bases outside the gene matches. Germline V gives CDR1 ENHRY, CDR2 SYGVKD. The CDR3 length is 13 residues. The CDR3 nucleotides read TGTGCCATCAGTGGACAGGGGGCGGACGAGCAGTACTTC. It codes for CAISGQGADEQYF.

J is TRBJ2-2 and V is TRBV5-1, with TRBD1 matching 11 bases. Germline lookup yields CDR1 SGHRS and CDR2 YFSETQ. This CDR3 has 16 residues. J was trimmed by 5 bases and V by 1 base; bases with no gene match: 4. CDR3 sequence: CASSLRGTGGTGELFF. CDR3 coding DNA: TGCGCCAGCAGCTTGAGAGGGACAGGGGGTACCGGGGAGCTGTTTTTT.

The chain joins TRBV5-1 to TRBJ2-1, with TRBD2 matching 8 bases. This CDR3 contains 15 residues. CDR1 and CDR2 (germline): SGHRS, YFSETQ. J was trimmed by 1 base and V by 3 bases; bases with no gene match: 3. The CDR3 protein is CASSSGGGSYNEQFF. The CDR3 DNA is TGCGCCAGCAGCTCGGGAGGGGGGTCCTACAATGAGCAGTTCTTC.

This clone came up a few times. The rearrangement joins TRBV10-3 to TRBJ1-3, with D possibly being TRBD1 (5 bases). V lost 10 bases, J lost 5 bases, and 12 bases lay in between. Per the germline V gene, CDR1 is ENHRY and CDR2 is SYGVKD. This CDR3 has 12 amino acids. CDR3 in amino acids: CATRDGRNTIYF. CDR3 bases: TGTGCCACCAGGGATGGGAGAAACACCATATATTTT.

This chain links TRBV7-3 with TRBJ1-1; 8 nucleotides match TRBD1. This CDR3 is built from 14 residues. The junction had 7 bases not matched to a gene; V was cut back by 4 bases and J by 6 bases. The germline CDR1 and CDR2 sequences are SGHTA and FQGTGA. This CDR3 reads CASSSPTGGAEAFF. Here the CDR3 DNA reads TGTGCCAGCAGCTCCCCTACAGGGGGGGCTGAAGCTTTCTTT.

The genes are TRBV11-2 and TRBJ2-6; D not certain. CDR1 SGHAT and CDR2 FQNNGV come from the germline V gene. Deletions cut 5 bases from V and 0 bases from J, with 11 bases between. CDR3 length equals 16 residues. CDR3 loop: CASSLHRLSGANVLTF. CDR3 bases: TGTGCCAGCAGCCTCCATCGTCTCTCTGGGGCCAACGTCCTGACTTTC.

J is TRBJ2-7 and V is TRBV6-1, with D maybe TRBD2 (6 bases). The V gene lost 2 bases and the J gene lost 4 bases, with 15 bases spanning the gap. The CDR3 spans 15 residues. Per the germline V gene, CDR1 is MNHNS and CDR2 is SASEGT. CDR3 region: CASSEMAGMGYEQYF. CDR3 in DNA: TGTGCCAGCAGTGAAATGGCGGGGATGGGGTACGAGCAGTACTTC.

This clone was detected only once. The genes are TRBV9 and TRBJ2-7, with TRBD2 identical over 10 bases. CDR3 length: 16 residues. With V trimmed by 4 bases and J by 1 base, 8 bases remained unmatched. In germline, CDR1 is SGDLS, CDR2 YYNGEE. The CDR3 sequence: CASSPQAGGTSYEQYF. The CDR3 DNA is TGTGCCAGCAGCCCACAAGCGGGAGGGACATCCTACGAGCAGTACTTC.

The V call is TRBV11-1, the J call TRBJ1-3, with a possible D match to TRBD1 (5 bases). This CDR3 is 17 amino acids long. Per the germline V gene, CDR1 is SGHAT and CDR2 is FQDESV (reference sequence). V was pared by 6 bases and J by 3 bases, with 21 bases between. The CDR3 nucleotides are TGTGCCAGCAGTCTATACCGGGACCCTCCTTATGGAAACACCATATATTTT. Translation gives CASSLYRDPPYGNTIYF.

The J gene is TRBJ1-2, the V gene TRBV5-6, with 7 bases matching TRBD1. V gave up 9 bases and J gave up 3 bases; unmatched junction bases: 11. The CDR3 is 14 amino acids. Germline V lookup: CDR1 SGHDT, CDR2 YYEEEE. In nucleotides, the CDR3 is TGTGCCACCCAGAGGGACAGAATTGACTATGGCTACACCTTC. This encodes CATQRDRIDYGYTF. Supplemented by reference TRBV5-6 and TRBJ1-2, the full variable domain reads DAGVTQSPTHLIKTRGQQVTLRCSPKSGHDTVSWYQQALGQGPQFIFQYYEEEERQRGNFPDRFSGHQFPNYSSELNVNALLLGDSALYLCATQRDRIDYGYTFGSGTRLTVV.

The CDR3 protein is CASSGSGTGEHEQFF. The CDR3 DNA sequence: TGTGCCAGCAGTGGGTCCGGGACAGGGGAACATGAGCAGTTCTTC. J is TRBJ2-1 and V is TRBV6-1; 10 bases line up with TRBD1. Looked up from germline, CDR1 is MNHNS and CDR2 is SASEGT. With 4 bases clipped from V and 8 bases from J, the junction kept 8 bases outside the gene matches. The CDR3 extends over 15 amino acids.

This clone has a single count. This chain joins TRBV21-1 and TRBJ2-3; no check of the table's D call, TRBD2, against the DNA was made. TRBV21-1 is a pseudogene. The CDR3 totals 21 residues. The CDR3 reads CASSKKTPTPGGYHSTDTQYF. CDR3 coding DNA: TGTGCCAGCAGCAAAAAGACTCCTACCCCCGGGGGATACCATAGCACAGATACGCAGTATTTT.

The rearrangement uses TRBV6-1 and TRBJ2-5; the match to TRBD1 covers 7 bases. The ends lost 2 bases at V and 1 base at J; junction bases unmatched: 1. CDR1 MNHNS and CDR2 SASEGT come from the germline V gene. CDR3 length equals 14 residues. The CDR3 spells CASSEWDSQETQYF. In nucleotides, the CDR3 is TGTGCCAGCAGTGAATGGGACAGCCAAGAGACCCAGTACTTC.

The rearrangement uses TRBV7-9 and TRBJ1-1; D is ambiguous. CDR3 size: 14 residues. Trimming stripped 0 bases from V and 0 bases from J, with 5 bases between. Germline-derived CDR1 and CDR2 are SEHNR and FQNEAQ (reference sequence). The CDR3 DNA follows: TGTGCCAGCAGCTTAGCGCAGCTGAACACTGAAGCTTTCTTT. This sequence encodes CASSLAQLNTEAFF.

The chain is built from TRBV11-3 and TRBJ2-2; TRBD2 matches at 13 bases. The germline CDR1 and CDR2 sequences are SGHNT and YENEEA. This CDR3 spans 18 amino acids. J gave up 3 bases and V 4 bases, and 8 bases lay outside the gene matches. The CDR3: CASSSGLAGVRDTGELFF. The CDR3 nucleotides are TGTGCCAGCAGCTCTGGACTAGCGGGAGTTAGGGACACCGGGGAGCTGTTTTTT.

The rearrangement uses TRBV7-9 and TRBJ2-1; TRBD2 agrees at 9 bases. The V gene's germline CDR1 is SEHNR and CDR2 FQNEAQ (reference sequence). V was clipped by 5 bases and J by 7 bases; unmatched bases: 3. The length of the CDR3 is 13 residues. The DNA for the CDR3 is TGTGCCAGCAGCCGACTAGCGGTAAATGAGCAGTTCTTC. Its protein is CASSRLAVNEQFF.

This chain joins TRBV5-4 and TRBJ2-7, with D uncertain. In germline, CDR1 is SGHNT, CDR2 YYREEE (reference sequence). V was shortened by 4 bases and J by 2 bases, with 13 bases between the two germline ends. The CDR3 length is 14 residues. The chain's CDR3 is CASSPDRTAYEQYF. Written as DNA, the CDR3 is TGTGCCAGCAGCCCAGACCGGACCGCCTACGAGCAGTACTTC.

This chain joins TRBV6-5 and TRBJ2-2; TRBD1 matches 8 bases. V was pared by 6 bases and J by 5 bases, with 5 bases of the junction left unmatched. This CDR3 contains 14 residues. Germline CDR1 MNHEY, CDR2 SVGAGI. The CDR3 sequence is CASRQGVLTGELFF. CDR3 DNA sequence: TGTGCCAGCAGACAGGGGGTTTTAACCGGGGAGCTGTTTTTT.

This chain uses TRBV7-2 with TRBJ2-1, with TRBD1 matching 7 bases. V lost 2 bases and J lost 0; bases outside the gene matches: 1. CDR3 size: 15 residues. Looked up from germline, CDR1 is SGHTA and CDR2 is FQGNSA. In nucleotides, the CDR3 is TGTGCCAGCAGCTTATGGGACAGCTCCTACAATGAGCAGTTCTTC. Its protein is CASSLWDSSYNEQFF. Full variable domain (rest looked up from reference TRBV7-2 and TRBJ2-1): GAGVSQSPSNKVTEKGKDVELRCDPISGHTALYWYRQSLGQGLEFLIYFQGNSAPDKSGLPSDRFSAERTGGSVSTLTIQRTQQEDSAVYLCASSLWDSSYNEQFFGPGTRLTVL.